These 2 T cell receptor beta chains originate from one sample sequenced in a study of blood T cell repertoires in COVID-19. Clones were sequenced by immunoSEQ multiplex PCR, and TCRdb holds only the in-frame ones, with some missing. The sample lists under 200,000 clones; around four fifths were seen once. The material sequenced was peripheral blood. The source of these receptors is a man between 65 and 80 years old with active or convalescent COVID-19.

This chain connects TRBV9 to TRBJ1-6, with TRBD1 matching over 8 bases. With V trimmed by 4 bases and J by 7 bases, 7 bases remained unmatched. The CDR3 has 15 residues. Germline CDR1 and CDR2: SGDLS and YYNGEE. This chain's CDR3 is CASSPFRTGNSPLHF. CDR3 in DNA: TGTGCCAGCAGCCCCTTTAGGACAGGGAATTCACCCCTCCACTTT. Using reference TRBV9 and TRBJ1-6 for the parts outside the CDR3, the full variable domain is DSGVTQTPKHLITATGQRVTLRCSPRSGDLSVYWYQQSLDQGLQFLIQYYNGEERAKGNILERFSAQQFPDLHSELNLSSLELGDSALYFCASSPFRTGNSPLHFGNGTRLTVT.

The chain links TRBV29-1 to TRBJ2-3; 8 positions match TRBD2. This CDR3 has 15 amino acids. CDR1 and CDR2 (germline): SQVTM, ANQGSEA. V lost 0 bases, J lost 5 bases, and 7 bases stayed unmatched. CDR3 nucleotides: TGCAGCGTTGAAGACCGAGCGGGAGTGGAAGATACGCAGTATTTT. This codes for CSVEDRAGVEDTQYF.